This T cell receptor beta chain originates from a study of T-cell memory formation after mild COVID-19. This clonotype has only a few counts. This CDR3 has 12 residues. The germline gives CDR1 SEHNR, CDR2 FQNEAQ (reference sequence). Deletions cut 6 bases from V and 12 bases from J, with 12 bases between. TCRdb re-analysed the 5' RACE reads in MiXCR, keeping a single row per CDR3 protein. The sample shows roughly 350,000 distinct CDR3 sequences, under 25% of them seen only once. The genes are TRBV7-9 and TRBJ1-6; possibly TRBD1 for D (5 bases). The source of this sequence is an adult woman who had mild COVID-19 (a few samples of this study predate the infection). Cell type and time point are not known. Sequencing used PBMCs or a T cell subset sorted from them (not recorded which). The CDR3, as DNA: TGTGCCAGCAGTACTGCAGGGTTACCCCTCCACTTT. Its protein is CASSTAGLPLHF.